Listed here are 32 T cell receptor beta chains from one sample, sequenced in a study of blood T cell repertoires in COVID-19. Profiling relied on immunoSEQ multiplex PCR, and the TCRdb table lists in-frame clones only, not all of them. The profile shows about 95,000 clones, roughly 90% of them singletons. The material sequenced was peripheral blood. These TCRs come from a man aged 60 to 75 with COVID-19, enrolled during active disease.

The chain links TRBV6-4 to TRBJ1-2; D is unresolved. There are 15 residues in the CDR3. V was cut by 1 base and J by 4 bases, with 13 bases left in between. Germline V gene data show CDR1 as MRHNA and CDR2 as SNTAGT. The CDR3 DNA is TGTGCCAGCAGTGACTATCCGTTGAGTGGCTATGGCTACACCTTC. Translating gives CASSDYPLSGYGYTF.

As DNA, the CDR3 is TGTGCCATCAGTGAGGGGGACAGGGGGAGGGAGACCCAGTACTTC. The encoded protein is CAISEGDRGRETQYF. The chain carries TRBV10-3 and TRBJ2-5, with 11 bases fitting TRBD1. Germline CDR1 ENHRY, CDR2 SYGVKD. J gave up 5 bases and V 2 bases, and 4 bases lay outside the gene matches. CDR3 size: 15 residues.

This clone was picked up one time. The chain couples TRBV28 to TRBJ1-2; unclear D gene. The length of the CDR3 is 13 residues. Trimming took 6 bases from V and 6 from J, leaving 14 bases between them. The germline gives CDR1 MDHEN, CDR2 SYDVKM. This CDR3 reads CASRSLVEDGYTF. CDR3 DNA sequence: TGTGCCAGCAGAAGCTTAGTGGAGGATGGCTACACCTTC.

The rearrangement uses TRBV7-8 and TRBJ2-7; 9 nucleotides agree with TRBD2. Germline V lookup: CDR1 SGHVS, CDR2 FQNEAQ. The CDR3 contains 13 residues. V trimming: 5 bases; J trimming: 5 bases; junction bases outside the gene matches: 4. The CDR3 region is CASSGSGSDEQYF. DNA for the CDR3: TGTGCCAGCAGCGGTAGCGGGAGCGACGAGCAGTACTTC.

V gene TRBV7-3 combines with J gene TRBJ2-3, with 7 bases matching TRBD1. The germline V gene has CDR1 SGHTA and CDR2 FQGTGA. The CDR3 spans 14 residues. Trimming at V came to 5 bases and at J to 1 base, leaving 3 bases not matched to a gene. CDR3 DNA sequence: TGTGCCAGCAGCCGACAGGGTGGCACAGATACGCAGTATTTT. Protein sequence: CASSRQGGTDTQYF.

J is TRBJ2-7 and V is TRBV3-1 (or the pseudogene TRBV3-2), with TRBD1 identical over 9 bases. Germline CDR1 is LGHDT and CDR2 is YNNKEL (reference sequence). With 3 bases clipped from V and 3 bases from J, the junction kept 3 bases outside the gene matches. This CDR3 has 14 amino acids. The CDR3 is CASSQTGGSYEQYF. The CDR3, as DNA: TGTGCCAGCAGCCAGACAGGGGGTAGCTACGAGCAGTACTTC.

The V and J genes are TRBV15 and TRBJ2-1; TRBD2 matches at 14 bases. The CDR3 is 18 residues long. Trimming cost V 1 base and J 6 bases; bases outside gene matches: 8. Germline CDR1 reads LNHNV; CDR2 reads YYDKDF (reference sequence). The CDR3 DNA sequence: TGTGCCACCAGCAGAGCTAACGGACTAGCGGGAGGCGCCAATGAGCAGTTCTTC. This gives the protein CATSRANGLAGGANEQFF.

The CDR3 nucleotides are TGTGCCAGCAGCCAAGACCAGTGGCAGATCGAGGGACAGGGGAGGTCCAATGGCTACACCTTC. Protein sequence: CASSQDQWQIEGQGRSNGYTF. The chain has TRBV3-1 (or the pseudogene TRBV3-2) and TRBJ1-2; the match to TRBD1 covers 10 bases. The CDR3 covers 21 residues. Unmatched junction bases numbered 22, after V lost 0 bases and J lost 6 bases. Germline V lookup: CDR1 LGHDT, CDR2 YNNKEL (reference sequence).

CDR3 sequence: CASRQFTGELFF. The CDR3 DNA is TGTGCCAGTAGACAGTTCACCGGGGAGCTGTTTTTT. The V gene is TRBV19, the J gene TRBJ2-2, with no clear D. This CDR3 has 12 amino acids. Trimming shortened V by 6 bases and J by 4 bases, and 6 bases separated the two germline ends. Germline V gives CDR1 LNHDA, CDR2 SQIVND (reference sequence).

CDR3 sequence: CASSPRAAGSYEQYF. In nucleotides, the CDR3 is TGTGCCAGCTCACCCAGGGCAGCAGGCTCCTACGAGCAGTACTTC. The V gene is TRBV18, the J gene TRBJ2-7; maybe TRBD1 (5 bases). The ends were cut back, 3 bases at V and 0 bases at J, with 12 bases in the middle. The CDR3 consists of 15 residues. The V gene's germline CDR1 is KGHSH and CDR2 LQKENI.

The V call is TRBV7-2, the J call TRBJ2-1, with D maybe TRBD2 (6 bases). The length of the CDR3 is 16 residues. Trimming stripped 4 bases from V and 3 bases from J, with 16 bases between. Germline CDR1 is SGHTA and CDR2 is FQGNSA. In DNA form, the CDR3 reads TGTGCCAGCAGCTCCCTCTTGCGGAGGGACTACAATGAGCAGTTCTTC. Translated: CASSSLLRRDYNEQFF.

This sequence joins TRBV27 and TRBJ1-1; TRBD1 is a possible D gene (6 bases). This CDR3 spans 13 amino acids. Germline CDR1 and CDR2: MNHEY and SMNVEV (reference sequence). The V end lost 6 bases, the J end lost 1 base, and 9 bases lay between the germline ends. This CDR3 is CASSYRENTEAFF. The DNA for the CDR3 is TGTGCCAGCAGCTACAGGGAGAACACTGAAGCTTTCTTT.

As DNA, the CDR3 is TGCGCCAGCAGCTTGGCGGCTAGCGGGAGGCTCTACAATGAGCAGTTCTTC. It specifies CASSLAASGRLYNEQFF. The chain recombines TRBV5-1 with TRBJ2-1; the match to TRBD2 covers 11 bases. From germline, CDR1 is SGHRS and CDR2 YFSETQ. The trim removed 0 bases at V and 3 bases at J, leaving 5 bases unmatched. This CDR3 spans 17 amino acids.

The chain recombines TRBV3-1 (or the pseudogene TRBV3-2) with TRBJ1-1, with TRBD1 as a possible D gene (5 bases). Germline lookup yields CDR1 LGHDT and CDR2 YNNKEL (reference sequence). The CDR3 length is 13 residues. Trimming took 4 bases from V and 5 from J, leaving 11 bases between them. CDR3: CASSLGGSTEAFF. Here the CDR3 DNA reads TGTGCCAGCAGCCTGGGGGGGAGTACTGAAGCTTTCTTT.

This chain joins TRBV5-4 and TRBJ1-1; D is unresolved. There are 12 residues in the CDR3. With 0 bases removed from V and 5 bases from J, the gap between germline ends came to 5 bases. Germline values: CDR1 SGHNT, CDR2 YYREEE (reference sequence). CDR3 residues: CASSLDETEAFF. In DNA form, the CDR3 reads TGTGCCAGCAGCTTGGATGAGACTGAAGCTTTCTTT.

V usage is TRBV5-1 and J usage is TRBJ1-1; TRBD1 agrees at 9 bases. The V segment lost 0 bases and the J segment 2 bases; nucleotides outside the gene matches: 2. The length of the CDR3 is 15 residues. Germline V gene data show CDR1 as SGHRS and CDR2 as YFSETQ. CDR3 in DNA: TGCGCCAGCAGCTTGGTGACAGGGGGTAACACTGAAGCTTTCTTT. Translating it yields CASSLVTGGNTEAFF.

V is TRBV7-9 and J is TRBJ1-4; 7 bases agree with TRBD1. The trim removed 5 bases at V and 7 bases at J, leaving 13 bases unmatched. This CDR3 spans 16 amino acids. In germline, CDR1 is SEHNR, CDR2 FQNEAQ (reference sequence). This CDR3 reads CASSIDRVPNGEKLFF. The CDR3 nucleotides are TGTGCCAGCAGCATTGACAGGGTTCCAAACGGTGAAAAACTGTTTTTT.

This clone occurred once. The chain is built from TRBV19 and TRBJ1-5; D gene uncertain. Germline-derived CDR1 and CDR2 are LNHDA and SQIVND (reference sequence). V gave up 7 bases and J gave up 7 bases, with 11 bases separating them. The CDR3 consists of 12 residues. CDR3 bases: TGTGCCAGTAAAGGAGGCCAGCAGCCCCAGCATTTT. As protein: CASKGGQQPQHF.

The CDR3 DNA is TGTGCCAGCAGTGAAGCGGGGACAGGTTCGTCCGGTGGCTACACCTTC. Translating it yields CASSEAGTGSSGGYTF. V and J are TRBV6-1 and TRBJ1-2; 8 bases agree with TRBD1. With V trimmed by 0 bases and J by 7 bases, 10 bases remained unmatched. The CDR3 runs to 16 residues. Germline loops: CDR1 MNHNS, CDR2 SASEGT.

This chain uses TRBV3-1 (or the pseudogene TRBV3-2) with TRBJ2-7; the D is unclear. Germline V CDR1 and CDR2: LGHDT, YNNKEL (reference sequence). V was cut by 1 base and J by 1 base, with 8 bases left in between. The CDR3 is 14 amino acids. CDR3 loop: CASSQGVLSYEQYF. The CDR3 DNA sequence: TGTGCCAGCAGCCAAGGAGTTCTTTCCTACGAGCAGTACTTC.

The chain is built from TRBV12-3 or TRBV12-4 and TRBJ2-3; unclear D gene. Between the trimmed V and J ends, which lost 4 bases and 2 bases, there was a span of 7 bases. The CDR3 is made up of 13 amino acids. CDR3 amino acids: CASSSDSTDTQYF. The CDR3 nucleotides read TGTGCCAGCAGTTCTGACTCCACAGATACGCAGTATTTT.

This chain uses TRBV5-6 with TRBJ2-1; 7 positions match TRBD1. CDR3 length equals 16 residues. The junction had 12 bases not matched to a gene; V was cut back by 3 bases and J by 6 bases. Germline values: CDR1 SGHDT, CDR2 YYEEEE. CDR3 nucleotides: TGTGCCAGCAGCTCGACATATGGGTCAGGGGGCAATGAGCAGTTCTTC. Translation: CASSSTYGSGGNEQFF.

This clone appeared once. The V call is TRBV11-3, the J call TRBJ1-2; 7 bases align to TRBD1. Unmatched junction bases numbered 3, after V lost 1 base and J lost 4 bases. The CDR3 consists of 14 residues. The germline V gene encodes CDR1 SGHNT and CDR2 YENEEA. CDR3 sequence: CASSLGQGGYGYTF. CDR3 DNA sequence: TGTGCCAGCAGCTTAGGACAGGGAGGCTATGGCTACACCTTC.

The rearrangement uses TRBV11-2 and TRBJ2-6, with a weak D call TRBD2 (5 bases). Between the trimmed V and J ends, which lost 7 bases and 2 bases, there was a span of 15 bases. The CDR3 has 16 residues. Germline-derived CDR1 and CDR2 are SGHAT and FQNNGV. The CDR3 DNA sequence: TGTGCCAGCACCGCCCGGGGTGGCGCTGGGGCCAACGTCCTGACTTTC. Amino acids: CASTARGGAGANVLTF.

The chain carries TRBV28 and TRBJ2-5; TRBD2 matches 11 bases. CDR1 is MDHEN, CDR2 SYDVKM, per germline. The CDR3 totals 17 residues. The V gene end was trimmed by 5 bases and the J gene end by 2 bases; junction bases not matched to a gene: 10. CDR3 region: CASSPSGTSGQQETQYF. For the CDR3, the DNA is TGTGCCAGCAGTCCCTCCGGGACTAGCGGCCAACAAGAGACCCAGTACTTC.

The chain has TRBV27 and TRBJ2-7; 8 nucleotides line up with TRBD1. The germline gives CDR1 MNHEY, CDR2 SMNVEV (reference sequence). Germline trimming cut 9 bases from V and 4 bases from J; bases unmatched to any gene: 2. The CDR3 consists of 11 residues. The DNA for the CDR3 is TGTGCCAGAGACAGGGGTTACGAGCAGTACTTC. The encoded protein is CARDRGYEQYF.

The rearrangement uses TRBV6-6 and TRBJ1-6; D might be TRBD1 (6 bases). There are 15 residues in the CDR3. Germline V gives CDR1 MNHNY, CDR2 SVGAGI (reference sequence). V lost 2 bases to trimming and J lost 9 bases, with 14 bases between them. The CDR3 DNA reads TGTGCCAGCAGTTACACGGGGGGCGAAGGTTCACCCCTCCACTTT. Translating it yields CASSYTGGEGSPLHF.

The chain is built from TRBV30 and TRBJ2-7, with 8 positions matching TRBD1. CDR1 and CDR2 (germline): GTSNPN, SVGIG (reference sequence). The CDR3 runs to 14 residues. Unmatched junction bases numbered 5, after V lost 0 bases and J lost 4 bases. The CDR3: CAWSVRQGRYEQYF. In DNA, the CDR3 is TGTGCCTGGAGTGTACGACAGGGGAGGTACGAGCAGTACTTC.

The chain employs TRBV27 and TRBJ1-4; possibly TRBD1 for D (6 bases). V lost 4 bases, J lost 1 base, and 7 bases lay in between. The germline V gene has CDR1 MNHEY and CDR2 SMNVEV (reference sequence). CDR3 length: 14 residues. The CDR3 sequence is CASSSGQTNEKLFF. The CDR3, as DNA: TGTGCCAGCAGTTCGGGACAAACTAATGAAAAACTGTTTTTT.

Worth noting for this clone: Sequence at one end of the junction differs from germline and may be a read error. The chain couples TRBV7-7 to TRBJ2-7, with 9 bases fitting TRBD1. In germline, CDR1 is SSHAT, CDR2 FNYEAQ (reference sequence). The CDR3 consists of 13 residues. The CDR3, as DNA: TGTGCTAGCAGCCGGGACAGGGCCTACGAGCAGTACTTC. Its protein product is CASSRDRAYEQYF.

The CDR3 sequence is CASSKKRTSGSTYEQFF. Written as DNA, the CDR3 is TGTGCCAGCAGCAAAAAGAGGACTAGCGGGAGTACCTATGAGCAGTTCTTC. The rearrangement uses TRBV21-1 and TRBJ2-1; TRBD2, the table's D call, lacks a check against the DNA. TRBV21-1 is tagged as a pseudogene. The CDR3 is 17 amino acids.

This clone was detected a few times. V is TRBV19 and J is TRBJ2-7, with D hard to call. CDR1 and CDR2 from the germline V gene are LNHDA and SQIVND (reference sequence). V was cut by 4 bases and J by 5 bases, with 12 bases left in between. The length of the CDR3 is 13 residues. CDR3 in amino acids: CASSNADWNEQYF. CDR3 in DNA: TGTGCCAGTAGTAATGCGGATTGGAACGAGCAGTACTTC.